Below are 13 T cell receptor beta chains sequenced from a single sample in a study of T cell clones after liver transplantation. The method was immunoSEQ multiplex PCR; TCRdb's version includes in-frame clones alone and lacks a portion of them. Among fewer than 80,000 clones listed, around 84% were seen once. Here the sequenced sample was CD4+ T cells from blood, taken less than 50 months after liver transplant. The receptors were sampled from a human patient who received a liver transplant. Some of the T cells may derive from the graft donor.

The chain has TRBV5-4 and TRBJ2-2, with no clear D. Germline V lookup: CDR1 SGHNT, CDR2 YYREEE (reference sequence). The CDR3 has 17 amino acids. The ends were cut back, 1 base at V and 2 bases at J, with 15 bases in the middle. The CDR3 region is CASSLRWGPDNTGELFF. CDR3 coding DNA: TGTGCCAGCAGCTTGAGGTGGGGTCCGGATAACACCGGGGAGCTGTTTTTT.

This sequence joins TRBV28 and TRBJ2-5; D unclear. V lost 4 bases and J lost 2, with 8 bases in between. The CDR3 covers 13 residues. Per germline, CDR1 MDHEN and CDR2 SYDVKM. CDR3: CASSSGQQETQYF. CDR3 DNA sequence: TGTGCCAGCAGTTCCGGGCAACAAGAGACCCAGTACTTC. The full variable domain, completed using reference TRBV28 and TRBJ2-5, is DVKVTQSSRYLVKRTGEKVFLECVQDMDHENMFWYRQDPGLGLRLIYFSYDVKMKEKGDIPEGYSVSREKKERFSLILESASTNQTSMYLCASSSGQQETQYFGPGTRLLVL.

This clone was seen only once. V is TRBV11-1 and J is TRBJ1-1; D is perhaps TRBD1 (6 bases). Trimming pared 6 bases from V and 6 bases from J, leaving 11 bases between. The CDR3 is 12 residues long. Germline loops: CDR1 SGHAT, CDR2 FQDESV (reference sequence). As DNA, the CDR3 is TGTGCCAGCAGTTACAGGGCGGCTGAAGCTTTCTTT. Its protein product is CASSYRAAEAFF.

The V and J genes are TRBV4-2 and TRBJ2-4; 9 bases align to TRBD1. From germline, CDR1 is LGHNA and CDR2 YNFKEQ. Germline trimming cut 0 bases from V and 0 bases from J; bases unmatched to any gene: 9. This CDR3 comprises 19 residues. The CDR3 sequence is CASSQEVTGGVVAKNIQYF. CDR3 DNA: TGTGCCAGCAGCCAAGAGGTGACAGGGGGGGTGGTAGCCAAAAACATTCAGTACTTC.

This chain's CDR3 is CASSHTSGGGTGELFF. CDR3 DNA sequence: TGCGCCAGCAGCCATACTAGCGGGGGTGGCACCGGGGAGCTGTTTTTT. This chain uses TRBV5-1 with TRBJ2-2, with TRBD2 identical over 11 bases. With 4 bases clipped from V and 4 bases from J, the junction kept 6 bases outside the gene matches. Germline CDR1 SGHRS, CDR2 YFSETQ. This CDR3 is 16 amino acids long.

The CDR3 spells CASRRSGLAGGRLQETQYF. The CDR3 DNA reads TGTGCCAGCAGAAGGTCGGGACTAGCGGGGGGTAGACTACAAGAGACCCAGTACTTC. This sequence joins TRBV27 and TRBJ2-5, with 15 bases lining up with TRBD2. Germline CDR1 is MNHEY and CDR2 is SMNVEV (reference sequence). The CDR3 runs 19 residues. V lost 6 bases and J lost 2; bases outside the gene matches: 13.

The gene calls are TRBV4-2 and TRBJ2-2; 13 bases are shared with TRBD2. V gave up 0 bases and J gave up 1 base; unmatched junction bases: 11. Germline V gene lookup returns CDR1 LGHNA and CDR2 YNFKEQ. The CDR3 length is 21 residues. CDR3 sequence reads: CASSQERAQGLAGLNTGELFF. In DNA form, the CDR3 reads TGTGCCAGCAGCCAAGAAAGAGCTCAGGGACTAGCGGGGTTGAACACCGGGGAGCTGTTTTTT.

This CDR3 reads CASRSRGLYTQYF. CDR3 DNA: TGTGCCAGCAGATCAAGGGGATTATATACGCAGTATTTT. The chain uses TRBV5-8 and TRBJ2-3; perhaps TRBD1 as D (5 bases). The V end was cut by 5 bases, the J end by 7 bases, with 14 bases between. Germline-derived CDR1 and CDR2 are SGHTS and YDEGEE. The CDR3 has 13 amino acids.

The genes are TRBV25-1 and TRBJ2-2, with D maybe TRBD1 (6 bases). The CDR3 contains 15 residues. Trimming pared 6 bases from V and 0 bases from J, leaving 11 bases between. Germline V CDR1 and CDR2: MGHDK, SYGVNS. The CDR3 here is CASRGQFANTGELFF. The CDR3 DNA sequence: TGTGCCAGCAGAGGACAGTTCGCGAACACCGGGGAGCTGTTTTTT.

DNA of the CDR3: TGTGCCAGCATGGGGGGGAACATGAACACTGAAGCTTTCTTT. Amino acids: CASMGGNMNTEAFF. The chain couples TRBV2 to TRBJ1-1, with D possibly TRBD1 on 5 matching bases. CDR3 size: 14 residues. The ends were cut back, 7 bases at V and 0 bases at J, with 12 bases in the middle. The germline CDR1 and CDR2 sequences are SNHLY and FYNNEI.

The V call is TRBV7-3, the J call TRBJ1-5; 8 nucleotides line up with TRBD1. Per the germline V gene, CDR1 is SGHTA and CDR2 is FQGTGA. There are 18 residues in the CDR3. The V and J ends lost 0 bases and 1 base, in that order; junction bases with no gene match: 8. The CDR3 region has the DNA TGTGCCAGCAGCTTAACAGCAGGGGGCAACTGGAGCAATCAGCCCCAGCATTTT. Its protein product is CASSLTAGGNWSNQPQHF.

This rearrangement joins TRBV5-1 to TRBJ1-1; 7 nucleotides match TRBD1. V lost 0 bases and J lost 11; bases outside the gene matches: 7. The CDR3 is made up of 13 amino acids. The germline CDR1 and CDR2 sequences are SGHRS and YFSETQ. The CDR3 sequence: CASSLAEGQTAFF. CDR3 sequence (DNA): TGCGCCAGCAGCTTGGCCGAGGGACAGACGGCTTTCTTT.

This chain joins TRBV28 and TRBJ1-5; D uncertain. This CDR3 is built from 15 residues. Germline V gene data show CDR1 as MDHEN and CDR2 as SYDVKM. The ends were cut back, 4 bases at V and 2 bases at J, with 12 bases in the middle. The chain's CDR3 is CASSSGQEGNQPQHF. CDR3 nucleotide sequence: TGTGCCAGCAGTTCGGGCCAAGAGGGCAATCAGCCCCAGCATTTT.